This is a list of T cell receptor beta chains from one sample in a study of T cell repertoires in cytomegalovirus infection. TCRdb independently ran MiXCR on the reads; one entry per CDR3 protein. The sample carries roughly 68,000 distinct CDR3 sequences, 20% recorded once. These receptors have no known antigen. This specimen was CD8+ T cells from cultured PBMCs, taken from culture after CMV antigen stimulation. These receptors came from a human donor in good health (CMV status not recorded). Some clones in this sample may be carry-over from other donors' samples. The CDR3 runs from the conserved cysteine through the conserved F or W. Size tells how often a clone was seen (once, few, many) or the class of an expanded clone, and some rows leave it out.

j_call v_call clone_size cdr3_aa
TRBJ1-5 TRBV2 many CASNGVNQPQHF
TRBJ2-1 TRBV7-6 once CASSLAQGSYNEQFF
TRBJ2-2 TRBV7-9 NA CASETGWNTGELFF
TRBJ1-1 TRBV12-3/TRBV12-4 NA CASSSRPRIAEAFF
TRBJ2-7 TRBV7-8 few CASSLAAFGAYEQYF
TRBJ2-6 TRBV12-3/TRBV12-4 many CASSGTGAGANVLTF
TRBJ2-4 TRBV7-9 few CASSPSGGLAKNIQYF
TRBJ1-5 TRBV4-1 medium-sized CASSQAGSNQPQHF
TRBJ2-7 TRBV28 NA CASRQNRGSYEQYF
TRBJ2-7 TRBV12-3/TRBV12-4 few CASSLAGLGLAGLHLHYEQYF
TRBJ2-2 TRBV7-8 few CASSLDPGDTGELFF
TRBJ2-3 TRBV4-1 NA CASSLDRAELDTQYF
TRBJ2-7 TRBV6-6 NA CASTPTGVGEQYF
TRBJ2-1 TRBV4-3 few CASSQEGGQGENEQFF
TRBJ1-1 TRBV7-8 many CASSLGLGAGGYTEAFF
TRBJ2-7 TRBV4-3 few CASSQDKSSGYEQYF
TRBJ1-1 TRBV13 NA CASSLTVMNTEAFF
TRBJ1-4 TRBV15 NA CATSRDLSGLFF
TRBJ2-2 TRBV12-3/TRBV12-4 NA CASSPAGGGGNGELFF
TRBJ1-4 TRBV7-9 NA CASSQPGQRSEKLFF
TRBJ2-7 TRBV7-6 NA CASSSGEEAEQYF
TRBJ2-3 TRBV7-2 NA CASSLDIAGGNTDTQYF
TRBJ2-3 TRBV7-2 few CARILSIGRGDTQYF
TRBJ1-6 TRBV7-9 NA CASSPLEGARNSPLHF
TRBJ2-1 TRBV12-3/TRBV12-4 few CASSLRSSDEQFF
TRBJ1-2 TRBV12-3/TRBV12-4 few CASSLAREVGGYTF
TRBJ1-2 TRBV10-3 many CAIGGDRGRPNYGYTF
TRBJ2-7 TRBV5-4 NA CTTLGLAGDEQYF
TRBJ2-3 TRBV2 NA CASSEGQGADTQYF
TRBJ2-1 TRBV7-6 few CASSPYSSYNEQFF
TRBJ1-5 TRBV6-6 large CASSAVTWEPQHF
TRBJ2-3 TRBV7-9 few CASSLYRAYTDTQYF
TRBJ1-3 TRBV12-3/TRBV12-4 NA CASFRDTIYF
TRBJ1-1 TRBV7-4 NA CASSHTGGRSEAFF
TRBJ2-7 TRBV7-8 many CASRGDRGWEQYF
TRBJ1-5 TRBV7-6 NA CASSLEGGLNQPQHF